This TCR beta chain was observed in a study of T-cell memory formation after mild COVID-19. Amplification by 5'RACE using constant-segment primers produced TCR alpha and TCR beta cDNA libraries that carried sample barcodes and UMIs. TCRdb analysed the 5' RACE reads with MiXCR anew, one entry per CDR3 protein. Among about 140,000 distinct CDR3 sequences, about 14% were seen once, and the ten largest hold under 30%. Findings and limits, study-wide: CD4+ bias marked clones expanding day 15 to 37, unlike balanced contracting clones. Several responding clones turned up in pre-infection memory, indicating that cross-reactive memory may have taken part. A second wave of clones peaked on day 37, and their SARS-CoV-2 specificity went unconfirmed.

With respect to this clonotype: Its antigen is currently unknown.

The germline V gene encodes CDR1 MGHRA and CDR2 YSYEKL. The CDR3 covers 16 residues. Trimming took off 1 base at V and 3 bases at J, with 13 bases between the two ends. Sequenced: PBMCs or a T cell subset sorted from them (not recorded which). This TCR derives from an adult woman who had mild COVID-19 (a few samples of this study predate the infection). Cell type and time point are not known. The chain is built from TRBV4-1 and TRBJ2-1; D call uncertain. As DNA, the CDR3 is TGCGCCAGCAGCCAAGGGAAGGGAAGAGGCTACAATGAGCAGTTCTTC. It codes for CASSQGKGRGYNEQFF.